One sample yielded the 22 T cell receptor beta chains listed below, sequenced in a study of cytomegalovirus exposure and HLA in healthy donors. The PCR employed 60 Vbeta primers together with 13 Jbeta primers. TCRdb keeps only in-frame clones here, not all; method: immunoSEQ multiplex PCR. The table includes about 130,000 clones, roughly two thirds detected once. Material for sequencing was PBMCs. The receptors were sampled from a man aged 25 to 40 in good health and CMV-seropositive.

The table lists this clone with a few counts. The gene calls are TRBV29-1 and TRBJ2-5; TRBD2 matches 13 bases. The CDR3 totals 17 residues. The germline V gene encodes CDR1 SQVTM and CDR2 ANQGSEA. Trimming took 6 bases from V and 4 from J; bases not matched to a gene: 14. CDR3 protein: CSVPLWGLAGYRETQYF. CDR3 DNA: TGCAGCGTCCCCCTTTGGGGACTAGCGGGGTACCGAGAGACCCAGTACTTC.

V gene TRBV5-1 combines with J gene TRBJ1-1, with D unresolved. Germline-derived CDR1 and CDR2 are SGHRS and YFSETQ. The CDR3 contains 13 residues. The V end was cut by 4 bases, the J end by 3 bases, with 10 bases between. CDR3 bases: TGCGCCAGCAGCCCTATCGTGGACACTGAAGCTTTCTTT. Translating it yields CASSPIVDTEAFF.

Here the CDR3 reads CARSLPLALFPDTQYF. The CDR3 region has the DNA TGTGCCAGAAGCTTGCCACTAGCGCTGTTTCCAGATACGCAGTATTTT. The chain combines TRBV5-3 with TRBJ2-3, with 7 bases that match TRBD2. TRBV5-3 is an ORF; its function is uncertain. With 1 base clipped from V and 4 bases from J, the junction kept 9 bases outside the gene matches. The CDR3 runs 16 residues.

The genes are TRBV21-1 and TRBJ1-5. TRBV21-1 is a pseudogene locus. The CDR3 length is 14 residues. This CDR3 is CASSKPGWSQPQHF. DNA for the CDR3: TGTGCCAGCAGCAAACCCGGCTGGAGTCAGCCCCAGCATTTT.

The CDR3 spells CASSLYLGQLEKLFF. CDR3 coding DNA: TGTGCCAGCAGCCTTTATTTGGGACAGCTTGAAAAACTGTTTTTT. J is TRBJ1-4 and V is TRBV4-2, with 7 bases aligning to TRBD1. The CDR3 consists of 15 residues. The V gene end was trimmed by 4 bases and the J gene end by 7 bases; junction bases not matched to a gene: 9. Germline lookup yields CDR1 LGHNA and CDR2 YNFKEQ.

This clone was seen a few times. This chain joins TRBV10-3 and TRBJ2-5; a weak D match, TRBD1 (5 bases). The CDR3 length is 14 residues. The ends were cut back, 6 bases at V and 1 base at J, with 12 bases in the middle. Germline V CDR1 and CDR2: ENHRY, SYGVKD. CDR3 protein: CAIRGEWGQETQYF. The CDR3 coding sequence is TGTGCCATCAGAGGGGAATGGGGCCAAGAGACCCAGTACTTC.

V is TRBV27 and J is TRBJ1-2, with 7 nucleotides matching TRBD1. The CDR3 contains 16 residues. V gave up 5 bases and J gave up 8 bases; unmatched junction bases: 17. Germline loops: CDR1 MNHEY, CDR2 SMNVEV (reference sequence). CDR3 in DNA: TGTGCCAGCAGTCCCGACAGGGTTCTCCCCCTTTTGGGCTACACCTTC. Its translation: CASSPDRVLPLLGYTF.

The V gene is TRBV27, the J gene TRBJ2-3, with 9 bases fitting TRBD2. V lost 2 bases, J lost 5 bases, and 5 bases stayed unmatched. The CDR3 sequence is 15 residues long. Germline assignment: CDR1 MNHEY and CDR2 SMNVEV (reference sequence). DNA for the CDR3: TGTGCCAGCAGTTTAGGGATAGCGGGAGAAGATACGCAGTATTTT. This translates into CASSLGIAGEDTQYF.

The CDR3, as DNA: TGTGCCAGCAGCTCGGGACTAGCGGGACCGACAGATACGCAGTATTTT. It yields the protein CASSSGLAGPTDTQYF. The V call is TRBV7-3, the J call TRBJ2-3, with 13 nucleotides matching TRBD2. Germline CDR1 SGHTA, CDR2 FQGTGA. Trimming took 4 bases from V and 3 from J; bases not matched to a gene: 4. CDR3 length: 16 residues.

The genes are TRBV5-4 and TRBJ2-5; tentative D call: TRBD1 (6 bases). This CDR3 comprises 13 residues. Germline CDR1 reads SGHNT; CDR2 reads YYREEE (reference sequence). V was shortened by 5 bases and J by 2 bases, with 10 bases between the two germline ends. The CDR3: CASRPRGQETQYF. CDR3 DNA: TGTGCCAGCAGGCCCAGGGGTCAAGAGACCCAGTACTTC.

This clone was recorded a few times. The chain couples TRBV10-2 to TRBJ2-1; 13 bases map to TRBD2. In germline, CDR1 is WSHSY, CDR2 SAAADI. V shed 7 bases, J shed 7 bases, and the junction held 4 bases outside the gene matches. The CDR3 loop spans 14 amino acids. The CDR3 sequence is CASKGLAGLNEQFF. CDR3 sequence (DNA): TGCGCCAGCAAGGGACTAGCGGGACTAAATGAGCAGTTCTTC.

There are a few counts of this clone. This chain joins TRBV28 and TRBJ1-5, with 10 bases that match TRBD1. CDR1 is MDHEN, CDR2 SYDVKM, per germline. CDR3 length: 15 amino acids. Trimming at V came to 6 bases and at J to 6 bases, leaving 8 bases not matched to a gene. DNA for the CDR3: TGTGCCAGCAGCTCTACCGGGACAGGGGCTCAGCCCCAGCATTTT. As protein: CASSSTGTGAQPQHF.

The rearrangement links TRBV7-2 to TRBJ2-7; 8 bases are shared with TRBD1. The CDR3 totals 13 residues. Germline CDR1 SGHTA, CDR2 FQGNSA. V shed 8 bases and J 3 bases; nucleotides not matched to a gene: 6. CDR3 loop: CASVLGQGYEQYF. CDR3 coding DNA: TGTGCCAGCGTATTAGGACAGGGCTACGAGCAGTACTTC.

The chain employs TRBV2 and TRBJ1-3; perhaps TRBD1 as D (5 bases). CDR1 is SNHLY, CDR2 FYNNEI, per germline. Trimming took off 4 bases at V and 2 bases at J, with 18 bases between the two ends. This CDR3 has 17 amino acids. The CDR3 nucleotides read TGTGCCAGCAGTGCTTTGTCTAGGGGTTCGGCTGGAAACACCATATATTTT. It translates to CASSALSRGSAGNTIYF.

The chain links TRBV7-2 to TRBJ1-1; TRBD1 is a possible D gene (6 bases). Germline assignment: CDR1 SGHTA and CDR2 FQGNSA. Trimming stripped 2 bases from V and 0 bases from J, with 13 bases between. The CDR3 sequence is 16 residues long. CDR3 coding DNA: TGTGCCAGCAGCTTATACTCGACAGGCCTGAACACTGAAGCTTTCTTT. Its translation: CASSLYSTGLNTEAFF.

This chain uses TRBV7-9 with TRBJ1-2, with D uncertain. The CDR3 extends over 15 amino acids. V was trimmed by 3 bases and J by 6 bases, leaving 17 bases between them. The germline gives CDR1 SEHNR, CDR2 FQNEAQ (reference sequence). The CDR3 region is CASSFPVRTVHGYTF. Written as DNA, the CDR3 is TGTGCCAGCAGCTTCCCGGTGAGGACTGTACATGGCTACACCTTC.

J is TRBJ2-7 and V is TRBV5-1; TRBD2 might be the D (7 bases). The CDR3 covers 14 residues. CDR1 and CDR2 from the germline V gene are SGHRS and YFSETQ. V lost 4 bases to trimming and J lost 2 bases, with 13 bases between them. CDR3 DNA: TGCGCCAGCAGCAAGCGGGACACCGCCTACGAGCAGTACTTC. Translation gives CASSKRDTAYEQYF.

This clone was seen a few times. Here the CDR3 reads CATSRAGRGHGGTYEQYF. The DNA of the CDR3 is TGTGCCACCAGCAGGGCCGGCAGGGGACATGGTGGCACCTACGAGCAGTACTTC. The rearrangement links TRBV15 to TRBJ2-7, with D possibly being TRBD1 (6 bases). There are 18 residues in the CDR3. Trimming cost V 3 bases and J 2 bases, with 23 bases left between them. Germline V gives CDR1 LNHNV, CDR2 YYDKDF (reference sequence).

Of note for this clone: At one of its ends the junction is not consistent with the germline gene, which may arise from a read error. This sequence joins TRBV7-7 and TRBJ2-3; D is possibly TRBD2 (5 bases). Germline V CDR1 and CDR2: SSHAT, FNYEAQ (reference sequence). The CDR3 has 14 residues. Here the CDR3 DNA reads TGTGCTAGCAGCTACAGACTAAACACAGATACGCAGTATTTT. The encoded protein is CASSYRLNTDTQYF.

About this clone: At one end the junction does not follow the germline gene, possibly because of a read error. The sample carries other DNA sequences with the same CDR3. The CDR3 coding sequence is TGTGCCAGCAGTCCCGGGGACAGGGGGCGGGAGCAGCCCCAACATTTT. Its translation: CASSPGDRGREQPQHF. The chain links TRBV6-6 to TRBJ1-5; TRBD1 matches 12 bases. CDR1 MNHNY and CDR2 SVGAGI come from the germline V gene (reference sequence). CDR3 length equals 16 residues.

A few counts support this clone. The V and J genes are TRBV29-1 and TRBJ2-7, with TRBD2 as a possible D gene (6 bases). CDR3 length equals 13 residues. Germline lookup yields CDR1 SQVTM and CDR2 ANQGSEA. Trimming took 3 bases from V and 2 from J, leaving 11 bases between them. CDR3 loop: CSVEGGLPYEQYF. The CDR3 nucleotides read TGCAGCGTTGAGGGGGGACTCCCCTACGAGCAGTACTTC.

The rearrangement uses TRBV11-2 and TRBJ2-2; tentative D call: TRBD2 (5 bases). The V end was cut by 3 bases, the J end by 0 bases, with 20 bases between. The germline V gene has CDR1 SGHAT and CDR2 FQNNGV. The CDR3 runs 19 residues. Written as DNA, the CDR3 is TGTGCCAGCAGCTTCATCTACTCCGGGTCGCGGGCGAACACCGGGGAGCTGTTTTTT. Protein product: CASSFIYSGSRANTGELFF. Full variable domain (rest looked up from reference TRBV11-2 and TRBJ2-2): EAGVAQSPRYKIIEKRQSVAFWCNPISGHATLYWYQQILGQGPKLLIQFQNNGVVDDSQLPKDRFSAERLKGVDSTLKIQPAKLEDSAVYLCASSFIYSGSRANTGELFFGEGSRLTVL.